The present entry profiles one T cell receptor (beta chain) with its context. This specimen comes from a study of blood T cell repertoires in COVID-19. Study-level background: Collection of acute and convalescent COVID-19 samples took place in the United States, Italy and Spain. T cells, B-cell-depleted T cells, or PBMCs provided the cDNA or gDNA that served as material.

Using immunoSEQ multiplex PCR, the repertoire was profiled, and TCRdb retains in-frame clones only, with some absent. The data contain around 45,000 clones, about 83% of them seen just once; the ten biggest clones take up under 8.5%. CDR1 and CDR2 (germline): MDHEN, SYDVKM. Trimming removed 5 bases at V and 4 bases at J, with 20 bases between. The CDR3 contains 16 residues. The sequencing sample was made of peripheral blood. This sequence originates from a man older than 75 in a cohort sampled during active COVID-19. The rearrangement joins TRBV28 to TRBJ1-1; D call uncertain. CDR3 coding DNA: TGTGCCAGCAGTCCCGCGCAGTCGGTGGGGAGCACTGAAGCTTTCTTT. It yields the protein CASSPAQSVGSTEAFF.